The 20 T cell receptor beta chains below all came from one sample that was sequenced in a study of T cell repertoires in cytomegalovirus infection. Antigens of these TCRs are unknown. Using its own MiXCR run on the reads, TCRdb lists one record per CDR3 protein. The sample lists some 71,000 distinct CDR3 sequences, about 27% occurring once. The starting material was CD8+ T cells from cultured PBMCs, obtained from culture after CMV antigen stimulation. Source of these receptors: a human donor in good health (CMV status not recorded). Some clones in this sample may be carry-over from other donors' samples.

The V and J genes are TRBV18 and TRBJ2-1, with 8 bases lining up with TRBD1. CDR1 KGHSH and CDR2 LQKENI come from the germline V gene. This CDR3 has 15 residues. Unmatched junction bases numbered 8, after V lost 3 bases and J lost 7 bases. The CDR3 is CASSPGQGATNEQFF. The CDR3 nucleotides are TGTGCCAGCTCACCCGGGCAGGGGGCTACAAATGAGCAGTTCTTC.

This clonotype was seen more than once but under ten times. The chain couples TRBV6-2 or TRBV6-3 to TRBJ2-7; TRBD2 matches at 7 bases. Trimming removed 0 bases from V and 1 base from J; junction bases left unmatched: 3. The germline gives CDR1 MNHEY, CDR2 SVGEGT. The CDR3 spans 15 residues. CDR3 sequence: CASSYSSGLSYEQYF. CDR3 nucleotides: TGTGCCAGCAGTTACTCCTCGGGACTATCCTACGAGCAGTACTTC.

This clonotype was seen only a few times. The genes are TRBV6-1 and TRBJ2-3; D remains ambiguous. This CDR3 region has 14 residues. V shed 2 bases and J shed 2 bases, with 8 bases lying between them. Germline values: CDR1 MNHNS, CDR2 SASEGT. In DNA form, the CDR3 reads TGTGCCAGCAGTGAATACCCCTCCACAGATACGCAGTATTTT. This codes for CASSEYPSTDTQYF.

This clonotype has only a few counts. V gene TRBV7-8 combines with J gene TRBJ1-3; 11 bases are shared with TRBD1. The V and J ends lost 4 bases and 4 bases, in that order; junction bases with no gene match: 6. This CDR3 is built from 16 residues. The germline V gene has CDR1 SGHVS and CDR2 FQNEAQ. The CDR3 coding sequence is TGTGCCAGCAGCTCCGGACAGGGGGCGTCAGGAAACACCATATATTTT. Translating it yields CASSSGQGASGNTIYF. Based on the CDR3 plus reference TRBV7-8 and TRBJ1-3, the full variable domain is GAGVSQSPRYKVAKRGQDVALRCDPISGHVSLFWYQQALGQGPEFLTYFQNEAQLDKSGLPSDRFFAERPEGSVSTLKIQRTQQEDSAVYLCASSSGQGASGNTIYFGEGSWLTVV.

The rearrangement links TRBV20-1 to TRBJ2-3, with TRBD1 matching 9 bases. Looked up from germline, CDR1 is DFQATT and CDR2 is SNEGSKA (reference sequence). The V and J ends lost 0 bases and 0 bases, in that order; junction bases with no gene match: 4. This CDR3 spans 16 amino acids. Here the CDR3 reads CSARDRDRDSTDTQYF. The CDR3 DNA reads TGCAGTGCTAGAGACCGGGACAGGGATAGCACAGATACGCAGTATTTT.

In its sample, this clonotype was seen a few times. The rearrangement joins TRBV6-6 to TRBJ1-1, with 8 bases matching TRBD1. CDR1 is MNHNY, CDR2 SVGAGI, per germline (reference sequence). The J segment lost 6 bases and the V segment lost 6 bases, leaving 3 bases of the junction unmatched. The CDR3 is 12 residues long. CDR3 amino acids: CASSATGAEAFF. The DNA for the CDR3 is TGTGCCAGCAGCGCGACAGGGGCTGAAGCTTTCTTT.

V is TRBV4-1 and J is TRBJ1-6; 7 bases line up with TRBD1. This CDR3 contains 16 residues. The germline gives CDR1 MGHRA, CDR2 YSYEKL. Germline trimming cut 2 bases from V and 13 bases from J; bases unmatched to any gene: 14. In DNA form, the CDR3 reads TGCGCCAGCAGCCAACCCCCGACAGGGCCCCCTTTGCCCCTCCACTTT. This sequence encodes CASSQPPTGPPLPLHF.

The rearrangement uses TRBV4-1 and TRBJ2-2; 7 nucleotides line up with TRBD2. This CDR3 is built from 15 residues. CDR1 and CDR2 (germline): MGHRA, YSYEKL. V shed 2 bases, J shed 4 bases, and the junction held 4 bases outside the gene matches. The CDR3 sequence: CASSQPLAPTGELFF. The DNA of the CDR3 is TGCGCCAGCAGCCAACCACTAGCGCCCACCGGGGAGCTGTTTTTT.

This clonotype was recorded at least ten times. The chain joins TRBV20-1 to TRBJ2-3; 12 bases line up with TRBD2. The CDR3 has 18 amino acids. The germline V gene encodes CDR1 DFQATT and CDR2 SNEGSKA (reference sequence). With 6 bases clipped from V and 5 bases from J, the junction kept 18 bases outside the gene matches. The CDR3 sequence: CSARGTSSGRAEIDTQYF. The CDR3 region has the DNA TGCAGTGCGCGAGGCACGTCTAGCGGGAGGGCCGAGATAGATACGCAGTATTTT.

V gene TRBV29-1 combines with J gene TRBJ2-2; possibly TRBD1 for D (6 bases). Trimming stripped 1 base from V and 4 bases from J, with 16 bases between. There are 16 residues in the CDR3. Germline V gives CDR1 SQVTM, CDR2 ANQGSEA. CDR3 in amino acids: CSVEVPEQGVTGELFF. The CDR3 DNA reads as TGCAGCGTTGAAGTCCCGGAACAGGGAGTCACCGGGGAGCTGTTTTTT.

This clonotype was observed a handful of times. V is TRBV14 and J is TRBJ1-1; no clear D. Germline CDR1 SGHDN, CDR2 FVKESK. The CDR3 loop spans 13 amino acids. Trimming stripped 5 bases from V and 3 bases from J, with 10 bases between. The CDR3 coding sequence is TGTGCCAGCAGCAGCCAAGGGTACACTGAAGCTTTCTTT. Amino acids: CASSSQGYTEAFF.

This chain connects TRBV5-1 to TRBJ1-2; no definite D call. Deletions cut 7 bases from V and 3 bases from J, with 13 bases between. The CDR3 length is 13 residues. Germline CDR1 reads SGHRS; CDR2 reads YFSETQ. The CDR3 DNA is TGCGCCAGCGCCGTCGACGGTGACTATGGCTACACCTTC. Translation: CASAVDGDYGYTF.

This clonotype showed up just a few times. The V gene is TRBV7-3, the J gene TRBJ2-7; 8 nucleotides match TRBD1. The CDR3 consists of 11 residues. The germline V gene has CDR1 SGHTA and CDR2 FQGTGA. The junction had 6 bases not matched to a gene; V was cut back by 5 bases and J by 12 bases. The CDR3: CASSSPGQVYF. In DNA, the CDR3 is TGTGCCAGCAGCAGCCCGGGACAGGTGTACTTC.

This clonotype has ten or more counts. The J gene is TRBJ1-2, the V gene TRBV2; no clear D gene. V lost 4 bases and J 5 bases, leaving 8 bases between the germline ends. Germline V gives CDR1 SNHLY, CDR2 FYNNEI. This CDR3 region has 12 residues. CDR3: CASSVSWYGYTF. CDR3 DNA sequence: TGTGCCAGCAGTGTTTCGTGGTATGGCTACACCTTC.

This clonotype was seen more than once but under ten times. The genes are TRBV7-2 and TRBJ2-7, with a tentative D call TRBD1 (6 bases). Trimming took off 1 base at V and 2 bases at J, with 15 bases between the two ends. The germline CDR1 and CDR2 sequences are SGHTA and FQGNSA. This CDR3 has 16 amino acids. CDR3 in amino acids: CASSLEASGGTYEQYF. CDR3 coding DNA: TGTGCCAGCAGCTTAGAAGCAAGTGGGGGCACCTACGAGCAGTACTTC.

V and J are TRBV5-1 and TRBJ2-3; TRBD2 matches at 7 bases. V shed 0 bases, J shed 0 bases, and the junction held 4 bases outside the gene matches. The CDR3 consists of 16 residues. The germline CDR1 and CDR2 sequences are SGHRS and YFSETQ. The CDR3 loop reads CASSLASSGSTDTQYF. CDR3 sequence (DNA): TGCGCCAGCAGCTTGGCCTCTAGCGGCAGCACAGATACGCAGTATTTT.

The table lists this clonotype with many counts. The chain has TRBV4-3 and TRBJ2-7; 7 bases line up with TRBD2. Unmatched junction bases numbered 0, after V lost 1 base and J lost 0 bases. Germline CDR1 is LGHNA and CDR2 is YSLEER. The CDR3 consists of 14 residues. The CDR3 DNA follows: TGCGCCAGCAGCCAAGGCGGGGGCTCCTACGAGCAGTACTTC. Its protein product is CASSQGGGSYEQYF.

In this sample, this clonotype turned up many times. The V and J genes are TRBV7-2 and TRBJ2-7, with 11 bases lining up with TRBD2. Losses at the gene ends were 1 base for V and 5 bases for J; bases not matched to a gene: 7. The CDR3 is 16 amino acids. CDR1 and CDR2 from the germline V gene are SGHTA and FQGNSA. The CDR3 protein is CASSLEVAGGAHEQYF. For the CDR3, the DNA is TGTGCCAGCAGCTTAGAGGTAGCGGGAGGGGCCCACGAGCAGTACTTC.

This clonotype was seen only once. The genes are TRBV27 and TRBJ1-6; D is undetermined. This CDR3 comprises 12 residues. Germline V gives CDR1 MNHEY, CDR2 SMNVEV (reference sequence). The V and J ends lost 6 bases and 7 bases respectively, with 7 bases between them. CDR3 DNA: TGTGCCAGCAGCCGAGGGAATTCACCCCTCCACTTT. It encodes CASSRGNSPLHF.

There are many counts of this clonotype. The chain joins TRBV7-8 to TRBJ2-7, with TRBD1 matching over 8 bases. The CDR3 is 17 amino acids. Germline CDR1 and CDR2: SGHVS and FQNEAQ. With 2 bases clipped from V and 4 bases from J, the junction kept 13 bases outside the gene matches. CDR3 coding DNA: TGTGCCAGCAGCTTACCTATCGGCAGGGGGCATAAGTACGAGCAGTACTTC. Translated, it gives CASSLPIGRGHKYEQYF. The entire variable domain, with the rest obtained from reference TRBV7-8 and TRBJ2-7, is as follows: GAGVSQSPRYKVAKRGQDVALRCDPISGHVSLFWYQQALGQGPEFLTYFQNEAQLDKSGLPSDRFFAERPEGSVSTLKIQRTQQEDSAVYLCASSLPIGRGHKYEQYFGPGTRLTVT.